The 30 T cell receptor beta chains in this list originate from one sample, sequenced in a study of T-cell reconstitution after alpha-beta-depleted transplantation in children (dated by TCRdb to about 2016). The treatment or condition tag for this specimen amounts to: allogeneic hematopoietic cell transplantation with graft depleted of TCRalphabeta T cells and CD19 B cells. Libraries were prepared through PCR. Sequencing was carried out with an Illumina HiSeq 2500. To normalize quantification of the TCRbeta repertoire, the TCR libraries were built with molecular barcoding that relied on unique molecular identifiers. Using fastp trimming at Q25 and MiXCR clonotype assembly, TCRdb reanalyzed the public sequencing data and kept in-frame beta chains. For every CDR3 protein sequence, its rows merge into one entry that carries the most common genes and DNA. A total of approximately 1,000,000 distinct CDR3 sequences appear in this sample, about 30% of them only once. The ten largest make up about 28% of the sample.

The specimen was PBMCs, mostly from graft donor cells, collected 360 days after TCRalphabeta/CD19-depleted stem cell transplant. These receptors all come from a boy under two years old who had a stem cell transplant for SCID, so the T cells may come from the graft donor.

The J gene is TRBJ2-4, the V gene TRBV6-1; weak D call: TRBD2 (6 bases). The CDR3 covers 14 residues. The V end was cut by 7 bases, the J end by 0 bases, with 10 bases between. Looked up from germline, CDR1 is MNHNS and CDR2 is SASEGT. CDR3: CASTPGGAKNIQYF. The CDR3 bases are TGTGCCAGCACCCCCGGGGGAGCCAAAAACATTCAGTACTTC.

The CDR3 DNA sequence: TGCGCCAGCAGCTTCGAGACAGGGATTTACAATGAGCAGTTCTTC. It translates to CASSFETGIYNEQFF. The chain uses TRBV5-1 and TRBJ2-1; 7 bases are shared with TRBD1. Germline CDR1 and CDR2: SGHRS and YFSETQ. The CDR3 spans 15 residues. Trimming removed 2 bases from V and 4 bases from J; junction bases left unmatched: 6. The whole variable domain, filled in from reference TRBV5-1 and TRBJ2-1, reads KAGVTQTPRYLIKTRGQQVTLSCSPISGHRSVSWYQQTPGQGLQFLFEYFSETQRNKGNFPGRFSGRQFSNSRSEMNVSTLELGDSALYLCASSFETGIYNEQFFGPGTRLTVL.

The chain employs TRBV6-2 or TRBV6-3 and TRBJ2-7, with D possibly being TRBD1 (5 bases). CDR3 length: 13 amino acids. The V gene lost 2 bases and the J gene lost 3 bases, with 8 bases spanning the gap. From germline, CDR1 is MNHEY and CDR2 SVGEGT. The CDR3 reads CASSYPQGYEQYF. The CDR3, as DNA: TGTGCCAGCAGTTACCCCCAGGGCTACGAGCAGTACTTC.

The chain joins TRBV5-6 to TRBJ2-2; D tentatively fits TRBD1 or TRBD2 (6 bases each). The V end lost 7 bases, the J end lost 7 bases, and 14 bases lay between the germline ends. The CDR3 extends over 13 amino acids. CDR1 and CDR2 (germline): SGHDT, YYEEEE. The DNA for the CDR3 is TGTGCCAGCCGGCAGGGGAGGATCGGGGAGCTGTTTTTT. It translates to CASRQGRIGELFF. The full variable domain, in which reference TRBV5-6 and TRBJ2-2 provide the parts outside the CDR3, is DAGVTQSPTHLIKTRGQQVTLRCSPKSGHDTVSWYQQALGQGPQFIFQYYEEEERQRGNFPDRFSGHQFPNYSSELNVNALLLGDSALYLCASRQGRIGELFFGEGSRLTVL.

This clonotype was counted between two and nine times. The chain links TRBV14 to TRBJ2-1; 9 bases map to TRBD1. Germline V gene sequence: CDR1 SGHDN, CDR2 FVKESK. This CDR3 comprises 14 residues. V shed 5 bases and J 9 bases; nucleotides not matched to a gene: 8. The CDR3 region is CASSKPGQGREQFF. CDR3 nucleotide sequence: TGTGCCAGCAGCAAGCCGGGACAGGGTCGTGAGCAGTTCTTC.

This clonotype has just a few counts. The chain links TRBV5-1 to TRBJ2-1; no firm D call. Germline V lookup: CDR1 SGHRS, CDR2 YFSETQ. This CDR3 contains 15 residues. V lost 4 bases and J 0 bases, leaving 11 bases between the germline ends. CDR3 sequence (DNA): TGCGCCAGCAGCGTTAGCCTAAGCTCCTACAATGAGCAGTTCTTC. Protein product: CASSVSLSSYNEQFF.

This clonotype came up a few times. The CDR3 coding sequence is TGTGCCAGCAGCCTGACAGGGGTCTACGAGCAGTACTTC. Protein sequence: CASSLTGVYEQYF. The genes are TRBV7-2 and TRBJ2-7, with 8 positions matching TRBD1. CDR1 is SGHTA, CDR2 FQGNSA, per germline. Losses at the gene ends were 5 bases for V and 3 bases for J; bases not matched to a gene: 3. This CDR3 has 13 amino acids.

This clonotype has only a few counts. The CDR3 nucleotides read TGTGCCAGCAGCCGAGATGGCACACCCCGTTTCACTGAAGCTTTCTTT. This encodes CASSRDGTPRFTEAFF. The V and J genes are TRBV4-2 and TRBJ1-1; D is ambiguous. The CDR3 extends over 16 amino acids. The V end lost 4 bases, the J end lost 4 bases, and 19 bases lay between the germline ends. CDR1 and CDR2 from the germline V gene are LGHNA and YNFKEQ.

In DNA, the CDR3 is TGCGCCAGCAGCCAAGTTAGGTACACTGAAGCTTTCTTT. It specifies CASSQVRYTEAFF. V and J are TRBV4-1 and TRBJ1-1; D ambiguous. Germline V lookup: CDR1 MGHRA, CDR2 YSYEKL. The CDR3 length is 13 residues. V lost 1 base and J lost 3, with 6 bases in between.

J is TRBJ1-3 and V is TRBV9; 7 bases agree with TRBD1. This CDR3 contains 14 residues. Germline-derived CDR1 and CDR2 are SGDLS and YYNGEE. V lost 0 bases and J lost 6; bases outside the gene matches: 3. The CDR3 sequence is CASSVGQGPNTIYF. Here the CDR3 DNA reads TGTGCCAGCAGCGTAGGACAGGGACCAAACACCATATATTTT.

The table lists this clonotype with a few counts. This chain joins TRBV28 and TRBJ1-1, with D perhaps matching TRBD1 (6 bases). Per the germline V gene, CDR1 is MDHEN and CDR2 is SYDVKM. CDR3 length equals 14 residues. Trimming took 10 bases from V and 2 from J, leaving 17 bases between them. The CDR3 DNA is TGTGCCATCCTCAACGGGGGCTTTAACACTGAAGCTTTCTTT. This gives the protein CAILNGGFNTEAFF.

The V and J genes are TRBV5-6 and TRBJ1-1; no reliable D call. The germline gives CDR1 SGHDT, CDR2 YYEEEE. This CDR3 region has 18 residues. V was cut by 3 bases and J by 0 bases, with 21 bases left in between. CDR3 region: CASSSDGAILNMNTEAFF. The CDR3 DNA reads TGTGCCAGCAGCTCCGACGGAGCCATCCTGAATATGAACACTGAAGCTTTCTTT.

V gene TRBV24-1 combines with J gene TRBJ2-5, with TRBD2 as a possible D gene (6 bases). Trimming took 3 bases from V and 2 from J, leaving 9 bases between them. The CDR3 is made up of 14 amino acids. Germline assignment: CDR1 KGHDR and CDR2 SFDVKD. The CDR3 bases are TGTGCCACCAGTGATGCGACTAGGCAAGAGACCCAGTACTTC. Residues: CATSDATRQETQYF.

This clonotype was seen a handful of times. V and J are TRBV2 and TRBJ2-2, with 7 bases that match TRBD2. The CDR3 contains 13 residues. Germline CDR1 and CDR2: SNHLY and FYNNEI. Unmatched junction bases numbered 5, after V lost 6 bases and J lost 7 bases. The CDR3 DNA is TGTGCCAGCAGGACGCCGGGGGGCGGGGAGCTGTTTTTT. Protein sequence: CASRTPGGGELFF.

The J gene is TRBJ2-5, the V gene TRBV4-1, with a possible D match to TRBD1 (6 bases). CDR1 and CDR2 from the germline V gene are MGHRA and YSYEKL. Trimming took 1 base from V and 2 from J, leaving 14 bases between them. This CDR3 has 16 residues. CDR3 sequence: CASSQGQEKTQETQYF. The CDR3 bases are TGCGCCAGCAGCCAAGGACAGGAGAAGACACAAGAGACCCAGTACTTC.

V and J are TRBV5-1 and TRBJ1-1; possibly TRBD1 for D (5 bases). The V end lost 2 bases, the J end lost 10 bases, and 21 bases lay between the germline ends. The CDR3 is made up of 15 amino acids. Germline V gene lookup returns CDR1 SGHRS and CDR2 YFSETQ. DNA for the CDR3: TGCGCCAGCAGCTTTGCAGGGCTCTCCGTTGTCGGAGCTTTCTTT. Its protein product is CASSFAGLSVVGAFF.

The gene calls are TRBV15 and TRBJ2-7, with D possibly being TRBD1 or TRBD2 (5 bases each). Trimming pared 1 base from V and 6 bases from J, leaving 16 bases between. This CDR3 has 15 amino acids. Germline V CDR1 and CDR2: LNHNV, YYDKDF (reference sequence). CDR3 in amino acids: CATSRGLFRDGEQYF. The CDR3 DNA reads TGTGCCACCAGCAGAGGATTGTTCAGGGACGGCGAGCAGTACTTC.

This clonotype was observed a few times. This CDR3 is CASSPRTGGTYEQYF. CDR3 coding DNA: TGTGCCAGCAGTCCCCGGACAGGGGGCACCTACGAGCAGTACTTC. This chain joins TRBV12-3 or TRBV12-4 and TRBJ2-7; 11 nucleotides align to TRBD1. The CDR3 runs to 15 residues. V gave up 5 bases and J gave up 2 bases; unmatched junction bases: 5.

This rearrangement joins TRBV20-1 to TRBJ2-7; D remains unclear. The CDR3 runs to 14 residues. Germline CDR1 reads DFQATT; CDR2 reads SNEGSKA (reference sequence). The V gene lost 3 bases and the J gene lost 0 bases, with 12 bases spanning the gap. The CDR3 DNA is TGCAGTGCTAGTTGGCAGGCCGACTCCTACGAGCAGTACTTC. Its translation is CSASWQADSYEQYF.

This clonotype has more than one count but fewer than ten. The chain carries TRBV7-6 and TRBJ2-5, with 8 bases identical to TRBD2. With V trimmed by 5 bases and J by 7 bases, 9 bases remained unmatched. The CDR3 length is 14 residues. Germline values: CDR1 SGHVS, CDR2 FNYEAQ. The CDR3 loop is CASSITGTRGTQYF. The DNA of the CDR3 is TGTGCCAGCAGCATTACCGGGACTAGAGGGACCCAGTACTTC.

V usage is TRBV5-1 and J usage is TRBJ1-2, with TRBD1 as a possible D gene (5 bases). Germline assignment: CDR1 SGHRS and CDR2 YFSETQ. This CDR3 is 13 amino acids long. Trimming took off 4 bases at V and 5 bases at J, with 12 bases between the two ends. The CDR3 spells CASSPGRAYGYTF. CDR3 coding DNA: TGCGCCAGCAGCCCGGGCAGGGCATATGGCTACACCTTC.

This clonotype has only a few counts. The rearrangement links TRBV7-2 to TRBJ2-3; 7 bases align to TRBD2. The CDR3 contains 15 residues. Germline V gene lookup returns CDR1 SGHTA and CDR2 FQGNSA. Trimming removed 7 bases from V and 3 bases from J; junction bases left unmatched: 10. CDR3: CASTHYGGFTDTQYF. The CDR3, as DNA: TGTGCCAGCACCCATTACGGGGGGTTTACAGATACGCAGTATTTT.

This clonotype was counted only a few times. The chain couples TRBV7-2 to TRBJ2-3; D is perhaps TRBD1 (5 bases). The germline V gene encodes CDR1 SGHTA and CDR2 FQGNSA. V shed 3 bases and J shed 7 bases, with 20 bases lying between them. CDR3 length: 16 residues. The CDR3 reads CASSFIASRGQNTQYF. The CDR3 DNA reads as TGTGCCAGCAGCTTTATAGCCTCTCGAGGACAAAATACGCAGTATTTT.

The chain is built from TRBV29-1 and TRBJ1-2; TRBD1 is a possible D gene (5 bases). Germline V lookup: CDR1 SQVTM, CDR2 ANQGSEA. V lost 4 bases and J lost 5, with 20 bases in between. This CDR3 has 15 amino acids. The CDR3 here is CSVVPPPEGYYGYTF. CDR3 sequence (DNA): TGCAGCGTTGTGCCCCCCCCCGAGGGGTATTATGGCTACACCTTC.

The rearrangement links TRBV12-3 or TRBV12-4 to TRBJ2-7, with D unclear. The V end was cut by 6 bases, the J end by 1 base, with 16 bases between. The CDR3 runs 15 residues. DNA of the CDR3: TGTGCCAGCAGGCCAGGCCACTCACCGTCCTACGAGCAGTACTTC. It codes for CASRPGHSPSYEQYF.

The V gene is TRBV7-9, the J gene TRBJ1-2, with 9 bases fitting TRBD1. The germline V gene has CDR1 SEHNR and CDR2 FQNEAQ (reference sequence). There are 16 residues in the CDR3. Germline trimming cut 3 bases from V and 4 bases from J; bases unmatched to any gene: 9. The CDR3 protein is CASSFETGGGVYGYTF. Here the CDR3 DNA reads TGTGCCAGCAGCTTTGAGACAGGGGGAGGTGTCTATGGCTACACCTTC.

CDR3 residues: CASSERGLGYYNEQFF. For the CDR3, the DNA is TGTGCCAGCAGTGAGCGGGGGCTGGGGTACTACAATGAGCAGTTCTTC. The chain has TRBV2 and TRBJ2-1, with a tentative D call TRBD2 (7 bases). Deletions cut 3 bases from V and 3 bases from J, with 15 bases between. This CDR3 has 16 amino acids. Germline CDR1 SNHLY, CDR2 FYNNEI. The full variable domain, completed using reference TRBV2 and TRBJ2-1, is EPEVTQTPSHQVTQMGQEVILRCVPISNHLYFYWYRQILGQKVEFLVSFYNNEISEKSEIFDDQFSVERPDGSNFTLKIRSTKLEDSAMYFCASSERGLGYYNEQFFGPGTRLTVL.

This clonotype has just one count. The V gene is TRBV29-1, the J gene TRBJ1-1; D gene uncertain. V shed 3 bases and J shed 8 bases, with 7 bases lying between them. Germline V gene lookup returns CDR1 SQVTM and CDR2 ANQGSEA. There are 10 residues in the CDR3. The CDR3: CSVEFQEAFF. The CDR3 DNA reads as TGCAGCGTTGAGTTCCAGGAAGCTTTCTTT.

CDR3 DNA sequence: TGCAGTGCCCGCGAGGGGGGAACTAATGAAAAACTGTTTTTT. It codes for CSAREGGTNEKLFF. This chain links TRBV20-1 with TRBJ1-4; D possibly corresponds to TRBD1 (6 bases). The germline CDR1 and CDR2 sequences are DFQATT and SNEGSKA (reference sequence). The CDR3 contains 14 residues. The germline V and J ends were trimmed by 6 bases and 1 base, with 12 bases remaining between them.

The V call is TRBV28, the J call TRBJ2-1, with D perhaps matching TRBD2 (7 bases). V gave up 1 base and J gave up 7 bases, with 23 bases separating them. Looked up from germline, CDR1 is MDHEN and CDR2 is SYDVKM. CDR3 length equals 18 residues. The CDR3 loop reads CASSLFPLGEGRGNEQFF. As DNA, the CDR3 is TGTGCCAGCAGTTTATTTCCCCTCGGGGAGGGGAGGGGGAATGAGCAGTTCTTC.